These 7 T cell receptor beta chains originate from one sample sequenced in a study of T cell responses to AZD1222 COVID-19 vaccine (dated by TCRdb to the early 2020s). The library was prepared using the immunoSEQ multiplex PCR assay. TCRdb mirrors the immuneACCESS table, restricted to in-frame sequences. Some clones are absent from its copies; in checked studies, under half trace to an unresolved V gene, and the reason for the others is unknown. This sample is represented by 150,000 or so clones; approximately 93% of them were singletons. The leading ten clones occupy around 1.2% of the sample. Taken with the paper, the label for time point translates to: about 28 days (+/-7) after the second vaccine dose. The source material was peripheral blood, sampled 28 days after the second AZD1222 dose. These receptors were collected from an adult who received the AZD1222 COVID-19 vaccine.

This clone was seen more than once but under ten times. The genes are TRBV5-4 and TRBJ1-2; no clear D gene. CDR1 is SGHNT, CDR2 YYREEE, per germline (reference sequence). CDR3 length: 13 residues. Trimming left V 1 base short and J 4 bases short, with 8 bases between. The CDR3 region is CASSLKGSYGYTF. The CDR3 bases are TGTGCCAGCAGCTTGAAGGGTTCCTATGGCTACACCTTC.

The genes are TRBV19 and TRBJ1-4, with D possibly TRBD1 on 5 matching bases. Germline loops: CDR1 LNHDA, CDR2 SQIVND (reference sequence). This CDR3 has 16 residues. Trimming left V 7 bases short and J 8 bases short, with 23 bases between. The CDR3 region has the DNA TGTGCCAGTAACTCGCTGGAGGGCAGGGAAGGAGAAAAACTGTTTTTT. This gives the protein CASNSLEGREGEKLFF.

This clone occurred once. The rearrangement links TRBV14 to TRBJ1-2, with a tentative D call TRBD1 (5 bases). The germline V gene encodes CDR1 SGHDN and CDR2 FVKESK. The CDR3 runs 17 residues. Trimming shortened V by 0 bases and J by 2 bases, and 16 bases separated the two germline ends. Here the CDR3 reads CASSQDSPRQRNYGYTF. The DNA for the CDR3 is TGTGCCAGCAGCCAAGATTCCCCTCGACAGCGGAACTATGGCTACACCTTC.

This clone was seen only once. The chain links TRBV19 to TRBJ1-5, with 8 positions matching TRBD1. Germline V lookup: CDR1 LNHDA, CDR2 SQIVND (reference sequence). The CDR3 runs 15 residues. V lost 6 bases, J lost 1 base, and 5 bases stayed unmatched. CDR3 residues: CASRAGQVSNQPQHF. The CDR3 DNA reads as TGTGCCAGTAGAGCGGGACAGGTCAGCAATCAGCCCCAGCATTTT.

The V gene is TRBV4-1, the J gene TRBJ2-5, with D hard to call. V lost 0 bases to trimming and J lost 0 bases, with 8 bases between them. CDR3 length equals 15 residues. The germline V gene encodes CDR1 MGHRA and CDR2 YSYEKL. CDR3 nucleotides: TGCGCCAGCAGCCAAGAGCCGACGTACCAAGAGACCCAGTACTTC. Its translation is CASSQEPTYQETQYF.

The chain links TRBV5-4 to TRBJ2-7; TRBD2 agrees at 9 bases. This CDR3 contains 16 residues. J was trimmed by 0 bases and V by 4 bases; bases with no gene match: 8. Germline loops: CDR1 SGHNT, CDR2 YYREEE (reference sequence). The CDR3 region has the DNA TGTGCCAGCAGCACCGGGGCAGCGGGAGGCTCCTACGAGCAGTACTTC. It is translated as CASSTGAAGGSYEQYF.

This chain uses TRBV20-1 with TRBJ1-2; perhaps TRBD1 as D (6 bases). This CDR3 is 11 amino acids long. The germline CDR1 and CDR2 sequences are DFQATT and SNEGSKA (reference sequence). V was trimmed by 3 bases and J by 7 bases, leaving 9 bases between them. CDR3 in amino acids: CSASSGAGYTF. The CDR3 region has the DNA TGCAGTGCTAGTTCAGGGGCTGGCTACACCTTC.